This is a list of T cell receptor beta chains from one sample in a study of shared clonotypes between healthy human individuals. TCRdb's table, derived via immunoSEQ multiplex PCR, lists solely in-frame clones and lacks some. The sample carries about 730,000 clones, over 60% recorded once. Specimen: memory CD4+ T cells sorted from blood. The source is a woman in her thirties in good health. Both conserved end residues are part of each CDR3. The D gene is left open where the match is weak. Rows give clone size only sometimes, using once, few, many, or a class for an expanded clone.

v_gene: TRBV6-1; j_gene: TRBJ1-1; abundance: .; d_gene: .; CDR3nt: TGTGCCAGCATCGCCCTAAACACTGAAGCTTTCTTT; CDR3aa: CASIALNTEAFF
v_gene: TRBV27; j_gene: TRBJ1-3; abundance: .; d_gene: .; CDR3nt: TGTGCCAGCAGTGGAAAGGGACTCCAGATGCAATTTGGAAACACCATATATTTT; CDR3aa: CASSGKGLQMQFGNTIYF
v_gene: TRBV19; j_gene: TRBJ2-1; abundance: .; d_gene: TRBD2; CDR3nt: TGTGCCAGTAGTATCTGGGGTGGGACTAGCGGGAGAACGAACAATGAGCAGTTCTTC; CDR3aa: CASSIWGGTSGRTNNEQFF
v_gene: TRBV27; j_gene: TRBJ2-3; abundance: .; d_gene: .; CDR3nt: TGTGCCAGCAGGGCAGCTAGCACAGATACGCAGTATTTT; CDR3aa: CASRAASTDTQYF
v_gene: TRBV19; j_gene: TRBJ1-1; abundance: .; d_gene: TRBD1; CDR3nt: TGTGCCAGTAGTACTTCGGGGGACAGGGGTCTTATGAACACTGAAGCTTTCTTT; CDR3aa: CASSTSGDRGLMNTEAFF
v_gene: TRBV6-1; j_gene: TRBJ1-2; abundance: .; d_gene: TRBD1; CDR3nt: TGTGCCAGCAGAGAGACAGGGGGCCTCCGCTACACCTTC; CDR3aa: CASRETGGLRYTF
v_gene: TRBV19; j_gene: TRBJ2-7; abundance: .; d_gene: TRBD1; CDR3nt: TGTGCCAGTAGTAGGTTGGGACAGGGTCGTTCCGAGCAGTACTTC; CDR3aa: CASSRLGQGRSEQYF
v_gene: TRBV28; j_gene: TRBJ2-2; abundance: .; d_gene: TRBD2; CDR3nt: TGTGCCAGCAGTTTAGCGGGAGCTGTAACCGGGGAGCTGTTTTTT; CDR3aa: CASSLAGAVTGELFF
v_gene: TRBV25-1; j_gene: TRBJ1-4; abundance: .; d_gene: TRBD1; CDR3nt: TGTGCCAGCAGTGCCACAGGGGCAACTAATGAAAAACTGTTTTTT; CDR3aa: CASSATGATNEKLFF
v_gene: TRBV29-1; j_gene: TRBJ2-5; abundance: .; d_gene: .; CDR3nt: TGCAGCGCGTTCGCGGATAATCAAGAGACCCAGTACTTC; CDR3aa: CSAFADNQETQYF
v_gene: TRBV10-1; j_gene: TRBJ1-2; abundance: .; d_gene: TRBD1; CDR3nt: TGCGCCAGCAGTGAAGACAGGGGGGGCCATGGCTACACCTTC; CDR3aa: CASSEDRGGHGYTF
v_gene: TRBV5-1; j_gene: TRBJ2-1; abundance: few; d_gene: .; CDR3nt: TGCGCCAGCAGCTTGGCCCGGTTTCCTACTCGGGAGCAGTTCTTC; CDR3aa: CASSLARFPTREQFF
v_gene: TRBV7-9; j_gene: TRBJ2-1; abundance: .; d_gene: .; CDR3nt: TGTGCCAGCACCATTCCCGGGGTAAGGGGCAATGAGCAGTTCTTC; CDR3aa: CASTIPGVRGNEQFF